The table lists the clone carrying this TCR beta chain with a count of one. Germline CDR1 SGHKS, CDR2 YYEKEE (reference sequence). The ends lost 3 bases at V and 2 bases at J; junction bases unmatched: 2. The CDR3 spans 14 residues. The data stem from a study of OX40 agonist ivuxolimab in advanced cancers. Libraries were prepared by immunoSEQ multiplex PCR; TCRdb keeps only in-frame clonotypes and omits some of them. The table lists approximately 74,000 clones, around 90% of them singletons, with roughly a tenth in the top ten. The rearrangement links TRBV5-5 to TRBJ1-5; 7 bases are shared with TRBD1. This material consisted of CD4+ or CD8+ T cells sorted from blood, taken in a trial of the OX40 agonist ivuxolimab. The origin of this receptor is an adult with an advanced solid tumor such as melanoma, head and neck, liver or kidney cancer. Here the CDR3 reads CASSYGQGNQPQHF. The DNA of the CDR3 is TGTGCCAGCAGCTACGGACAGGGCAATCAGCCCCAGCATTTT.